The following is a T cell receptor beta chain sequence with its context. Its cognate antigen is unknown. One junction end does not reproduce the germline sequence, and a read error may be involved. With a constant-region primer, TCR beta cDNA was made from about 0.55 ug of total RNA. Library construction for TCR beta comprised three nested multiplex PCR rounds performed with slightly modified ARM-PCR. Forward primers for TRBV1-TRBV30 and a C-beta reverse primer served the first two PCR rounds, at about 10 cycles each. TCRdb independently ran MiXCR on the multiplex PCR reads; one entry per CDR3 protein. The data show 310,000 or so distinct CDR3 sequences, roughly two thirds seen once. This entry belongs to a study of tumor-infiltrating lymphocytes in primary liver carcinoma. Study-wide background: Tumor lesions were T1-T3 N0M0 and spanned roughly 4 to 11 cm. Study-level points and caveats: Tumors reached a significantly greater top-250-clone fraction than blood did (p = 0.039).

The CDR3 runs 15 residues. Germline V gene lookup returns CDR1 MDHEN and CDR2 SYDVKM. Germline DNA was also extracted, and blood RNA was taken from unsorted whole blood. The rearrangement uses TRBV28 and TRBJ2-3; 10 bases line up with TRBD2. The specimen sequenced was peripheral blood. The clonotype was recovered from a man aged 35 to 55 with primary liver carcinoma and hepatitis B virus infection. CDR3 nucleotides: TGTCCCAGCAGACGTACCAGCGGGAGGGCAGATACGCAGTATTTT. Translated, it gives CPSRRTSGRADTQYF.